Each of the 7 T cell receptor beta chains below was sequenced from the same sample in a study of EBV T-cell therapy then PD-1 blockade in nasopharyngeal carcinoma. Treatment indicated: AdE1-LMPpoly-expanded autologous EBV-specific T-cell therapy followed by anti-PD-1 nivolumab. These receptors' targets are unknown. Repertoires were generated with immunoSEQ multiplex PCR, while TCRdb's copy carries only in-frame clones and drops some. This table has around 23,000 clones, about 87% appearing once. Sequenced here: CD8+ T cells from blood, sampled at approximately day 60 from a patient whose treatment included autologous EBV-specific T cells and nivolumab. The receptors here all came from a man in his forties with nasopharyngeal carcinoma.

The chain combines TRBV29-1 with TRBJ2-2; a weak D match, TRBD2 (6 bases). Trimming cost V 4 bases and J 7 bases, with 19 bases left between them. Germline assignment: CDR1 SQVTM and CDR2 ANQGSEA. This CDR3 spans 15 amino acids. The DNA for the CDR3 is TGCAGCGTTGGAATAGGCGGGGCGCCCGGCGGGGAGCTGTTTTTT. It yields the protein CSVGIGGAPGGELFF.

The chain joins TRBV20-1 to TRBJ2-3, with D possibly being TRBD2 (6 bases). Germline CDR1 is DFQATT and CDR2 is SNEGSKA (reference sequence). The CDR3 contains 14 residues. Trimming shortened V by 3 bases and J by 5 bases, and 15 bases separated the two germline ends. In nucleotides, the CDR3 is TGCAGTGCTAGTGCCTCCGGGGGTCAAGATACGCAGTATTTT. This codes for CSASASGGQDTQYF.

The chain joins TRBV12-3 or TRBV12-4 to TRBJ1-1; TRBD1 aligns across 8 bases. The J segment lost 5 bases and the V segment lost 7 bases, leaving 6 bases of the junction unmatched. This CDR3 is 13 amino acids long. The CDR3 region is CASTFRQGTEAFF. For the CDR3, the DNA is TGTGCCAGCACCTTCAGACAGGGGACTGAAGCTTTCTTT.

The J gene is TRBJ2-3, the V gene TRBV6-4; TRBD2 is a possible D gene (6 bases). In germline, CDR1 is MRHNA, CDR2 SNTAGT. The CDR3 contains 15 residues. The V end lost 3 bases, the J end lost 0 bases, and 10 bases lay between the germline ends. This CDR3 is CASSEGLASTDTQYF. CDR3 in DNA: TGTGCCAGCAGTGAGGGTCTAGCGAGCACAGATACGCAGTATTTT.

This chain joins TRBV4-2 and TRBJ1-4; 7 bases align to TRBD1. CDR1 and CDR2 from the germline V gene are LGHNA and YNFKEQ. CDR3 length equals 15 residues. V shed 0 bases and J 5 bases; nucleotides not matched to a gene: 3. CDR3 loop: CASSQEGQINEKLFF. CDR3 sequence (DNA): TGTGCCAGCAGCCAAGAGGGACAGATAAATGAAAAACTGTTTTTT.

This CDR3 reads CASSQDHRGGYQPQHF. The CDR3 DNA reads as TGCGCCAGCAGCCAAGACCACAGGGGGGGATATCAGCCCCAGCATTTT. The V gene is TRBV4-3, the J gene TRBJ1-5; 8 bases line up with TRBD1. The CDR3 sequence is 16 residues long. Germline V CDR1 and CDR2: LGHNA, YSLEER. Germline trimming cut 0 bases from V and 5 bases from J; bases unmatched to any gene: 6.

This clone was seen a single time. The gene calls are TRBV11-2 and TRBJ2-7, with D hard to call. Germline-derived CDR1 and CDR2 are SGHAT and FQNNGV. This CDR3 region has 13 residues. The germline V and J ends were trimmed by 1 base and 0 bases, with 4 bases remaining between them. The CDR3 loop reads CASSLAPSYEQYF. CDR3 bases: TGTGCCAGCAGCTTAGCCCCCTCCTACGAGCAGTACTTC.